This passage covers 19 T cell receptor beta chains from one sample sequenced in a study of cytomegalovirus exposure and HLA in healthy donors. PCR was performed using 60 Vbeta and 13 Jbeta primers. Repertoires were generated with immunoSEQ multiplex PCR, while TCRdb's copy carries only in-frame clones and drops some. The table records 50,000 to 65,000 clones, roughly 73% of them present only once. The sequenced sample was PBMCs. The origin of the receptors is a woman aged 40 to 50 in good health and CMV-seropositive.

The chain carries TRBV4-1 and TRBJ2-3; TRBD2 aligns across 8 bases. V was pared by 1 base and J by 4 bases, with 10 bases of the junction left unmatched. The CDR3 is 17 residues long. The germline gives CDR1 MGHRA, CDR2 YSYEKL. CDR3 amino acids: CASSQGRVGGAPDTQYF. As DNA, the CDR3 is TGCGCCAGCAGCCAAGGAAGGGTCGGGGGGGCCCCAGATACGCAGTATTTT.

This chain joins TRBV5-1 and TRBJ2-3; the match to TRBD2 covers 11 bases. Germline assignment: CDR1 SGHRS and CDR2 YFSETQ. V dropped 3 bases and J dropped 6; count of bases not matched to a gene: 6. The CDR3 length is 15 residues. This chain's CDR3 is CASSWETSGVDTQYF. The CDR3 nucleotides read TGCGCCAGCAGCTGGGAGACTAGCGGGGTTGATACGCAGTATTTT.

Only a few counts were recorded for this clone. The J gene is TRBJ1-6, the V gene TRBV11-2; possibly TRBD1 for D (5 bases). The germline V and J ends were trimmed by 3 bases and 0 bases, with 12 bases remaining between them. The CDR3 loop spans 17 amino acids. The germline CDR1 and CDR2 sequences are SGHAT and FQNNGV. The CDR3 DNA follows: TGTGCCAGCAGCTTCCGGAAAAGGGGCTCCTATAATTCACCCCTCCACTTT. This gives the protein CASSFRKRGSYNSPLHF.

CDR3 coding DNA: TGTGCCAGCAGTTGGTCAGGGGGGAGCAATCAGCCCCAGCATTTT. It yields the protein CASSWSGGSNQPQHF. This chain uses TRBV27 with TRBJ1-5; 7 bases match TRBD1. Germline V lookup: CDR1 MNHEY, CDR2 SMNVEV (reference sequence). The CDR3 sequence is 15 residues long. V shed 4 bases, J shed 1 base, and the junction held 4 bases outside the gene matches.

About this clone itself: The identical CDR3 is also encoded by other nucleotide sequences in the sample. The chain combines TRBV5-4 with TRBJ2-2; 9 bases map to TRBD1. The V segment lost 2 bases and the J segment 3 bases; nucleotides outside the gene matches: 2. CDR3 length: 15 amino acids. Germline loops: CDR1 SGHNT, CDR2 YYREEE (reference sequence). Written as DNA, the CDR3 is TGTGCCAGCAGCTTAGGACAGGGGCACACCGGGGAGCTGTTTTTT. Its protein is CASSLGQGHTGELFF.

The chain carries TRBV5-1 and TRBJ1-2; 12 bases align to TRBD1. The CDR3 contains 15 residues. The junction had 11 bases not matched to a gene; V was cut back by 6 bases and J by 8 bases. Germline V gene sequence: CDR1 SGHRS, CDR2 YFSETQ. This CDR3 is CASTPGTGGARGYTF. As DNA, the CDR3 is TGCGCCAGCACCCCCGGGACAGGGGGCGCGAGGGGCTACACCTTC.

The sample holds a few counts of this clone. The V gene is TRBV7-9, the J gene TRBJ2-1; 11 positions agree with TRBD2. This CDR3 is built from 18 residues. Germline CDR1 reads SEHNR; CDR2 reads FQNEAQ (reference sequence). V shed 1 base, J shed 0 bases, and the junction held 5 bases outside the gene matches. CDR3 amino acids: CASSLERGTSGSYNEQFF. Written as DNA, the CDR3 is TGTGCCAGCAGCTTAGAACGGGGGACTAGCGGCTCCTACAATGAGCAGTTCTTC.

The CDR3 region has the DNA TGTGCCAGCAGCGTAGGGGGGGTATACACAGATACGCAGTATTTT. Encoded protein: CASSVGGVYTDTQYF. The chain carries TRBV9 and TRBJ2-3; the D gene is possibly TRBD2 (6 bases). V was cut by 0 bases and J by 2 bases, with 10 bases left in between. Per germline, CDR1 SGDLS and CDR2 YYNGEE. CDR3 length: 15 amino acids.

The rearrangement uses TRBV6-5 and TRBJ1-5; D not certain. V was trimmed by 6 bases and J by 3 bases, leaving 12 bases between them. CDR1 MNHEY and CDR2 SVGAGI come from the germline V gene. The CDR3 totals 14 residues. CDR3 nucleotides: TGTGCCAGCAGCCTCGACGGGTACAATCAGCCCCAGCATTTT. Translating it yields CASSLDGYNQPQHF.

The table lists this clone with a few counts. The chain has TRBV30 and TRBJ2-7; D might be TRBD2 (6 bases). Germline CDR1 GTSNPN, CDR2 SVGIG (reference sequence). The CDR3 is made up of 13 amino acids. Trimming removed 1 base at V and 6 bases at J, with 13 bases between. DNA for the CDR3: TGTGCCTGGAGTGGGAGGGGAGGTCTCGAGCAGTACTTC. It translates to CAWSGRGGLEQYF.

The chain links TRBV6-1 to TRBJ2-4; 7 bases are a match to TRBD2. V dropped 6 bases and J dropped 8; count of bases not matched to a gene: 10. Germline assignment: CDR1 MNHNS and CDR2 SASEGT. This CDR3 has 14 residues. The CDR3 spells CASRTGTGGDIQYF. CDR3 coding DNA: TGTGCCAGCAGGACCGGGACGGGGGGTGACATTCAGTACTTC.

This chain connects TRBV30 to TRBJ2-1, with 9 bases aligning to TRBD1. In germline, CDR1 is GTSNPN, CDR2 SVGIG (reference sequence). The V gene end was trimmed by 3 bases and the J gene end by 7 bases; junction bases not matched to a gene: 4. The CDR3 consists of 13 residues. The CDR3 loop is CAWSWDRDNEQFF. The CDR3, as DNA: TGTGCCTGGAGCTGGGACAGGGATAATGAGCAGTTCTTC.

The genes are TRBV7-9 and TRBJ2-1, with a weak D call TRBD2 (5 bases). V lost 5 bases and J lost 1, with 6 bases in between. CDR3 length: 13 residues. Germline V gene data show CDR1 as SEHNR and CDR2 as FQNEAQ (reference sequence). The CDR3 nucleotides read TGTGCCAGCAGCCGAGGGTCCTACAATGAGCAGTTCTTC. Encoded protein: CASSRGSYNEQFF.

Note on this clone: Mismatch with germline at one junction end may stem from a read error. The chain carries TRBV7-9 and TRBJ1-2; the D is unclear. This CDR3 comprises 13 residues. Germline V gives CDR1 SEHNR, CDR2 FQNEAQ (reference sequence). In nucleotides, the CDR3 is TGTTCCAGCAGCTTACGGCAGGATTTGGGCTACACCTTC. It is translated as CSSSLRQDLGYTF.

The chain uses TRBV5-6 and TRBJ2-7; 7 nucleotides line up with TRBD1. The CDR3 has 15 amino acids. J lost 4 bases, V lost 0 bases, and 7 bases had no gene match. The germline CDR1 and CDR2 sequences are SGHDT and YYEEEE. The CDR3 coding sequence is TGTGCCAGCAGCTTGGGGAGACAGGGATGGTACGAGCAGTACTTC. Protein sequence: CASSLGRQGWYEQYF.

The DNA of the CDR3 is TGCAGCGCTGAGCGGGGGACGGCAGCTAACTATGGCTACACCTTC. Amino acids: CSAERGTAANYGYTF. This chain uses TRBV29-1 with TRBJ1-2, with D maybe TRBD1 (5 bases). This CDR3 contains 15 residues. V lost 7 bases and J lost 0, with 18 bases in between. Germline-derived CDR1 and CDR2 are SQVTM and ANQGSEA.

The chain couples TRBV19 to TRBJ1-2; D is perhaps TRBD1 (5 bases). Trimming cost V 1 base and J 3 bases, with 15 bases left between them. Germline V CDR1 and CDR2: LNHDA, SQIVND (reference sequence). The length of the CDR3 is 16 residues. DNA for the CDR3: TGTGCCAGTAGTATAGCTACGGGCAGGGAGGACTATGGCTACACCTTC. It translates to CASSIATGREDYGYTF.

The chain has TRBV10-2 and TRBJ1-1; TRBD1 matches 9 bases. J gave up 0 bases and V 6 bases, and 2 bases lay outside the gene matches. This CDR3 is built from 14 residues. Per germline, CDR1 WSHSY and CDR2 SAAADI. The CDR3 DNA reads as TGCGCCAGCAGGGGGACAGGGCTGAACACTGAAGCTTTCTTT. It specifies CASRGTGLNTEAFF.

The genes are TRBV19 and TRBJ2-3; 8 bases fit TRBD1. This CDR3 comprises 17 residues. V dropped 3 bases and J dropped 4; count of bases not matched to a gene: 12. The germline gives CDR1 LNHDA, CDR2 SQIVND (reference sequence). The CDR3 DNA reads as TGTGCCAGTAGTATGAGGTCGGCGGGGACAGGTCCAGATACGCAGTATTTT. Protein: CASSMRSAGTGPDTQYF.